This T cell receptor beta chain is from a study of control samples from healthy donors and cancer patients. Assay used: immunoSEQ multiplex PCR; TCRdb lists only in-frame clones, some missing. The sample lists under 200,000 clones, about 93% occurring once. There are 16 residues in the CDR3. Trimming took 4 bases from V and 0 from J, leaving 15 bases between them. The germline gives CDR1 SGHDT, CDR2 YYEEEE. The TCR comes from a woman in her fifties or sixties in good health. The rearrangement uses TRBV5-6 and TRBJ2-3; tentatively, D is TRBD1 (5 bases). The source material was blood. The CDR3 coding sequence is TGTGCCAGCAGCGAGCCGCAGGGCTCTAGCACAGATACGCAGTATTTT. As protein: CASSEPQGSSTDTQYF.